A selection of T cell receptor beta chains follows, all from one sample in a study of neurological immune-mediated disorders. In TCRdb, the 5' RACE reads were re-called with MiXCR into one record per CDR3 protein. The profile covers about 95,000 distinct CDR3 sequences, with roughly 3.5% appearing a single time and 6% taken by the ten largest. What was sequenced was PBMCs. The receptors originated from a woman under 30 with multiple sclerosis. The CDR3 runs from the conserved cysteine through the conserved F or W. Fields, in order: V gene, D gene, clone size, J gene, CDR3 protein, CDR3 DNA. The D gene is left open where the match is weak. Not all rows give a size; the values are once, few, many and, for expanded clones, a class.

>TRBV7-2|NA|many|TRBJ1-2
CASSLAGLGGYTF
TGTGCCAGCAGCTTAGCAGGGCTGGGAGGCTACACCTTC
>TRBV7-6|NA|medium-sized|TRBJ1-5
CASSLGGSSQPQHF
TGTGCCAGCAGCTTAGGAGGGTCAAGTCAGCCCCAGCATTTT
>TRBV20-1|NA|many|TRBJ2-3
CSASGVRTDTQYF
TGCAGTGCTAGCGGCGTGCGCACAGATACGCAGTATTTT
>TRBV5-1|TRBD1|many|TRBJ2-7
CASTLGTGDGYEQYF
TGCGCCAGCACCCTTGGGACAGGGGACGGCTACGAGCAGTACTTC
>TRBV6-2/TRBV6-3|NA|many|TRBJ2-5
CASSYGTPETQYF
TGTGCCAGCAGTTACGGGACACCTGAGACCCAGTACTTC
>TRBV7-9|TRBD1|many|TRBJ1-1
CASSPGQGSEAFF
TGTGCCAGCAGCCCGGGACAGGGTTCTGAAGCTTTCTTT
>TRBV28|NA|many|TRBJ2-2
CASSFMGQGFTGELFF
TGTGCCAGCAGTTTTATGGGGCAGGGGTTCACCGGGGAGCTGTTTTTT
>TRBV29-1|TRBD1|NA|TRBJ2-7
CSGIDRGATYEQYF
TGCAGCGGGATTGACAGGGGGGCGACCTACGAGCAGTACTTC
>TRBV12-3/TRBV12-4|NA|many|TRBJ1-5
CASSLSRANQPQHF
TGTGCCAGCAGTTTAAGCAGGGCGAATCAGCCCCAGCATTTT
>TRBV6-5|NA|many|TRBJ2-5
CASSPRTAGETQYF
TGTGCCAGCAGCCCCAGGACAGCTGGAGAGACCCAGTACTTC
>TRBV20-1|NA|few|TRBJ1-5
CSAQDVSGGMSSNQPQHF
TGCAGTGCTCAAGATGTCTCCGGCGGCATGAGTAGCAATCAGCCCCAGCATTTT
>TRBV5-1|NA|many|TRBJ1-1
CASSLLGSMNTEAFF
TGCGCCAGCAGCTTATTGGGATCCATGAACACTGAAGCTTTCTTT
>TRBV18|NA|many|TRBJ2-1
CASSPKWGSYNEQFF
TGTGCCAGCTCACCGAAATGGGGGTCGTACAATGAGCAGTTCTTC
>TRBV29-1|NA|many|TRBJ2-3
CSVVGAGGGTDTQYF
TGCAGCGTTGTGGGGGCAGGGGGAGGGACAGATACGCAGTATTTT
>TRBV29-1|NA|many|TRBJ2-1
CSVTGLIVFQSSYNEQFF
TGCAGCGTTACGGGACTGATAGTATTCCAGAGCTCCTACAATGAGCAGTTCTTC
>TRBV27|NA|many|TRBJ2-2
CASSQWGAEGRELFF
TGTGCCAGCAGCCAATGGGGGGCTGAGGGAAGGGAGCTGTTTTTT
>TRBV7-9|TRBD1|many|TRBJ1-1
CASSLPDRVTEAFF
TGTGCCAGCAGCCTGCCGGACAGGGTTACTGAAGCTTTCTTT
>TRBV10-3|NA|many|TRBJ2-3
CAISEALGTDTQYF
TGTGCCATCAGTGAGGCTCTGGGCACAGATACGCAGTATTTT
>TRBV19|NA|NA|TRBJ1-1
CASSIGRTRGTEAFF
TGTGCCAGTAGTATAGGCCGGACTCGGGGCACTGAAGCTTTCTTT
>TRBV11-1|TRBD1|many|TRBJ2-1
CASSRGQGDRNEQFF
TGTGCCAGCAGCCGAGGACAGGGGGATAGGAATGAGCAGTTCTTC
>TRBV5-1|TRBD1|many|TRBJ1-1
CASSVDRGDEAFF
TGCGCCAGCAGCGTCGACAGGGGGGATGAAGCTTTCTTT